The 24 T cell receptor beta chains below come from one sample, sequenced in a study of beta chain features in type 1 diabetes (dated by TCRdb to the late 2010s). The library came from the immunoSEQ multiplex PCR assay. All of the isolated RNA was reverse transcribed with the High Capacity cDNA Reverse Transcription Kit, so expressed TCRB transcripts were sequenced. TCRdb holds this immuneACCESS table with in-frame rearrangements only. Some clones are missing; in checked studies, unresolved V genes explain under half, and the rest has no known cause. The table for this sample lists around 140,000 clones; 8.5% to 12% of them were counted only once. The ten largest account for approximately 1.3% of the sample. Sample: naive CD4+ T cells from blood. What this sample's cell subset or site label stands for: true naive CD4+ T cells. These receptors came from a man between 18 and 29 years old in good health.

In its sample, this clone was seen a few times. The chain couples TRBV7-2 to TRBJ2-2; 7 bases match TRBD1. The CDR3 has 15 amino acids. The germline CDR1 and CDR2 sequences are SGHTA and FQGNSA. The V and J ends lost 2 bases and 1 base, in that order; junction bases with no gene match: 1. For the CDR3, the DNA is TGTGCCAGCAGCTTAAGGACAGGGAACACCGGGGAGCTGTTTTTT. It yields the protein CASSLRTGNTGELFF.

The V and J genes are TRBV5-1 and TRBJ1-4; perhaps TRBD1 as D (6 bases). Germline CDR1 SGHRS, CDR2 YFSETQ. V lost 1 base to trimming and J lost 5 bases, with 15 bases between them. The CDR3 is made up of 16 amino acids. This CDR3 is CASSLLSTGGNEKLFF. For the CDR3, the DNA is TGCGCCAGCAGCTTGCTTTCGACAGGAGGAAATGAAAAACTGTTTTTT.

This clone has a handful of counts. This rearrangement joins TRBV7-6 to TRBJ2-5, with 10 bases fitting TRBD2. V lost 1 base to trimming and J lost 2 bases; unmatched junction nucleotides: 7. The CDR3 covers 17 residues. Germline V lookup: CDR1 SGHVS, CDR2 FNYEAQ. CDR3 bases: TGTGCCAGCAGCTTAGTAGCTAGCGGGGGACTACAAGAGACCCAGTACTTC. Protein product: CASSLVASGGLQETQYF.

The V and J genes are TRBV7-2 and TRBJ2-5; a possible D gene is TRBD1 (6 bases). The CDR3 spans 14 residues. The V end was cut by 3 bases, the J end by 3 bases, with 11 bases between. Germline V gene data show CDR1 as SGHTA and CDR2 as FQGNSA. CDR3 amino acids: CASSLSRGEETQYF. The CDR3 coding sequence is TGTGCCAGCAGCTTGAGCAGGGGTGAAGAGACCCAGTACTTC.

This clone was picked up a small number of times. The V gene is TRBV7-2, the J gene TRBJ1-2, with D tentatively TRBD1 (5 bases). This CDR3 comprises 13 residues. With 2 bases removed from V and 12 bases from J, the gap between germline ends came to 16 bases. From germline, CDR1 is SGHTA and CDR2 FQGNSA. Here the CDR3 DNA reads TGTGCCAGCAGCTTAATGTCAAGGGGCCGGAACACCTTC. This gives the protein CASSLMSRGRNTF.

The chain is built from TRBV19 and TRBJ2-5, with D possibly TRBD2 on 5 matching bases. Trimming removed 2 bases at V and 2 bases at J, with 9 bases between. CDR1 LNHDA and CDR2 SQIVND come from the germline V gene (reference sequence). This CDR3 is built from 14 residues. The CDR3 coding sequence is TGTGCCAGTAGTATAACCCGGGATCAAGAGACCCAGTACTTC. Translating gives CASSITRDQETQYF.

This clone was counted only a few times. The chain combines TRBV11-2 with TRBJ2-1; 7 nucleotides agree with TRBD2. V lost 3 bases to trimming and J lost 7 bases; unmatched junction nucleotides: 3. CDR1 is SGHAT and CDR2 is FQNNGV in the germline V gene. This CDR3 spans 13 amino acids. As DNA, the CDR3 is TGTGCCAGCAGCTTGCGGGGGACGAATGAGCAGTTCTTC. Translated, it gives CASSLRGTNEQFF.

The chain has TRBV9 and TRBJ2-3, with D possibly being TRBD1 (6 bases). V dropped 0 bases and J dropped 10 bases, with 21 bases sitting between them. This CDR3 has 16 amino acids. CDR1 is SGDLS and CDR2 is YYNGEE in the germline V gene. CDR3 in DNA: TGTGCCAGCAGCGTAGGAACAGGGCCCCGCCAGGGATCGCAGTATTTT. Its protein product is CASSVGTGPRQGSQYF.

The table lists this clone with many counts. The chain links TRBV7-9 to TRBJ1-4; D remains ambiguous. The CDR3 length is 13 residues. Trimming pared 6 bases from V and 0 bases from J, leaving 5 bases between. Germline lookup yields CDR1 SEHNR and CDR2 FQNEAQ (reference sequence). In DNA form, the CDR3 reads TGTGCCAGCAGGGGCTCAACTAATGAAAAACTGTTTTTT. It yields the protein CASRGSTNEKLFF.

The CDR3 here is CASSSSGTASYEQYF. Written as DNA, the CDR3 is TGTGCCAGCAGCTCGTCCGGGACAGCGTCCTACGAGCAGTACTTC. This chain links TRBV7-2 with TRBJ2-7, with 7 bases identical to TRBD1. Germline values: CDR1 SGHTA, CDR2 FQGNSA. CDR3 length: 15 amino acids. The V gene end was trimmed by 4 bases and the J gene end by 1 base; junction bases not matched to a gene: 7.

The chain recombines TRBV18 with TRBJ2-7, with D possibly TRBD2 on 5 matching bases. Trimming left V 4 bases short and J 7 bases short, with 11 bases between. The CDR3 extends over 12 amino acids. The germline V gene encodes CDR1 KGHSH and CDR2 LQKENI. The CDR3 nucleotides read TGTGCCAGCTCACTGTTACCGGGGGAGCAGTACTTC. Its protein product is CASSLLPGEQYF.

The rearrangement uses TRBV6-6 and TRBJ2-1; tentative D call: TRBD2 (6 bases). Germline V gives CDR1 MNHNY, CDR2 SVGAGI (reference sequence). Trimming removed 5 bases from V and 7 bases from J, with 15 bases in between. This CDR3 is 14 amino acids long. In DNA, the CDR3 is TGTGCCAGCAGTCTCTCTACTCGGGGGAATGAGCAGTTCTTC. It is translated as CASSLSTRGNEQFF.

V usage is TRBV11-3 and J usage is TRBJ2-2; TRBD2 is a possible D gene (5 bases). There are 13 residues in the CDR3. Trimming took 5 bases from V and 5 from J, leaving 9 bases between them. Germline CDR1 reads SGHNT; CDR2 reads YENEEA. CDR3 sequence reads: CASSQRSTGELFF. The CDR3 nucleotides are TGTGCCAGCAGCCAGCGGTCGACCGGGGAGCTGTTTTTT.

The CDR3 is CASSSGGRLDTQYF. DNA of the CDR3: TGCGCCAGCAGCTCAGGGGGCAGGTTAGATACGCAGTATTTT. This chain joins TRBV5-1 and TRBJ2-3, with 8 nucleotides matching TRBD1. The CDR3 covers 14 residues. CDR1 SGHRS and CDR2 YFSETQ come from the germline V gene. V lost 3 bases, J lost 5 bases, and 5 bases stayed unmatched.

The sample holds a few counts of this clone. The chain joins TRBV19 to TRBJ2-7; TRBD1 might be the D (5 bases). The CDR3 totals 16 residues. Trimming removed 3 bases from V and 8 bases from J, with 23 bases in between. CDR1 LNHDA and CDR2 SQIVND come from the germline V gene (reference sequence). The CDR3 DNA follows: TGTGCCAGTAGTATGACCCGCAGGGCTCCTACCAGAAAGCAGTACTTC. Residues: CASSMTRRAPTRKQYF.

This chain joins TRBV6-4 and TRBJ2-3; TRBD1 might be the D (6 bases). Germline V gives CDR1 MRHNA, CDR2 SNTAGT. Trimming pared 10 bases from V and 2 bases from J, leaving 16 bases between. The length of the CDR3 is 14 residues. CDR3 loop: CATKGTGTTDTQYF. Here the CDR3 DNA reads TGTGCCACCAAAGGCACAGGGACCACAGATACGCAGTATTTT.

This clone showed up just a few times. The chain employs TRBV18 and TRBJ2-7; 8 nucleotides line up with TRBD1. The CDR3 has 13 residues. Losses at the gene ends were 5 bases for V and 7 bases for J; bases not matched to a gene: 7. Germline assignment: CDR1 KGHSH and CDR2 LQKENI. CDR3 nucleotide sequence: TGTGCCAGCTCAAGTCAGGGGGCGGGGGAGCAGTACTTC. It encodes CASSSQGAGEQYF.

This clone was observed a handful of times. The chain carries TRBV5-1 and TRBJ1-1, with 11 bases matching TRBD1. The length of the CDR3 is 14 residues. V dropped 4 bases and J dropped 7; count of bases not matched to a gene: 6. Per germline, CDR1 SGHRS and CDR2 YFSETQ. The CDR3, as DNA: TGCGCCAGCAGCACCAGGACAGGGGGCCTTGAAGCTTTCTTT. It encodes CASSTRTGGLEAFF.

This clone has just a few counts. The chain employs TRBV2 and TRBJ2-7; 7 bases fit TRBD2. The CDR3 is 13 amino acids. Germline CDR1 and CDR2: SNHLY and FYNNEI. V shed 4 bases and J 6 bases; nucleotides not matched to a gene: 6. CDR3 sequence (DNA): TGTGCCAGCAGTGGGTCGCCTAGCGGCGAGCAGTACTTC. Translating gives CASSGSPSGEQYF.

Concerning this clone itself: One end of the junction does not line up with germline, which may come from a read error. V usage is TRBV4-1 and J usage is TRBJ2-1; D might be TRBD1 (6 bases). The CDR3 spans 14 residues. Germline CDR1 MGHRA, CDR2 YSYEKL. The DNA for the CDR3 is TGTGCCAGCGACACAGGGATGGAAGGCAATGAGCAGTTCTTC. Protein: CASDTGMEGNEQFF.

The rearrangement uses TRBV11-2 and TRBJ2-7; D possibly corresponds to TRBD2 (6 bases). Germline values: CDR1 SGHAT, CDR2 FQNNGV. The CDR3 has 13 residues. Trimming removed 5 bases from V and 3 bases from J, with 11 bases in between. For the CDR3, the DNA is TGTGCCAGCAGCCCACCGGGGGTCTACGAGCAGTACTTC. Translating gives CASSPPGVYEQYF.

This chain uses TRBV9 with TRBJ1-6; D not resolved. CDR3 length: 15 residues. V was pared by 3 bases and J by 9 bases, with 16 bases between. Germline CDR1 SGDLS, CDR2 YYNGEE. CDR3 in amino acids: CASSGTALRGSPLHF. The DNA of the CDR3 is TGTGCCAGCAGCGGAACGGCACTCCGGGGTTCACCCCTCCACTTT.

This clone was counted many times. V gene TRBV7-9 combines with J gene TRBJ1-6; unclear D gene. This CDR3 is built from 12 residues. CDR1 and CDR2 from the germline V gene are SEHNR and FQNEAQ (reference sequence). The germline V and J ends were trimmed by 4 bases and 13 bases, with 11 bases remaining between them. CDR3 residues: CASSSSGGPLHF. For the CDR3, the DNA is TGTGCCAGCAGCTCTTCCGGAGGGCCCCTCCACTTT.

The rearrangement joins TRBV11-2 to TRBJ2-7; D not certain. Germline V CDR1 and CDR2: SGHAT, FQNNGV. V was shortened by 5 bases and J by 6 bases, with 11 bases between the two germline ends. The CDR3 length is 12 residues. The CDR3 DNA reads as TGTGCCAGCAGCCTCGCGTGGAGCGAGCAGTACTTC. Translating it yields CASSLAWSEQYF.